This TCR beta chain was recorded in a study of T cells in Graves' hyperthyroidism and ophthalmopathy. Study findings and constraints: Ophthalmopathy onset followed model prediction by a median about six months.

There were TCR beta CDR3 regions amplified from RNA transcripts. The HTBI set primed first-round TCR CDR3 RT-PCR. From the multiplex PCR reads, TCRdb called clonotypes with MiXCR, one entry per CDR3 protein. Of nearly 750,000 distinct CDR3 sequences in the sample, 30% to 40% were seen once. It was uncontrolled infection, other autoimmune disease, pregnancy or lactation that excluded patients. CDR3 length: 14 amino acids. Per the germline V gene, CDR1 is SGHAT and CDR2 is FQNNGV. The V and J ends lost 7 bases and 3 bases respectively, with 16 bases between them. This clonotype was counted ten times or more. Its antigen is unidentified.

This sequence was found in a woman aged 40 to 49 with Graves' hyperthyroidism. Sequencing input: blood. The V gene is TRBV11-2, the J gene TRBJ2-7, with D possibly being TRBD1 (5 bases). In nucleotides, the CDR3 is TGTGCCAGCAACCCCCAGGGTCCTCGCTACGAGCAGTACTTC. It is translated as CASNPQGPRYEQYF.